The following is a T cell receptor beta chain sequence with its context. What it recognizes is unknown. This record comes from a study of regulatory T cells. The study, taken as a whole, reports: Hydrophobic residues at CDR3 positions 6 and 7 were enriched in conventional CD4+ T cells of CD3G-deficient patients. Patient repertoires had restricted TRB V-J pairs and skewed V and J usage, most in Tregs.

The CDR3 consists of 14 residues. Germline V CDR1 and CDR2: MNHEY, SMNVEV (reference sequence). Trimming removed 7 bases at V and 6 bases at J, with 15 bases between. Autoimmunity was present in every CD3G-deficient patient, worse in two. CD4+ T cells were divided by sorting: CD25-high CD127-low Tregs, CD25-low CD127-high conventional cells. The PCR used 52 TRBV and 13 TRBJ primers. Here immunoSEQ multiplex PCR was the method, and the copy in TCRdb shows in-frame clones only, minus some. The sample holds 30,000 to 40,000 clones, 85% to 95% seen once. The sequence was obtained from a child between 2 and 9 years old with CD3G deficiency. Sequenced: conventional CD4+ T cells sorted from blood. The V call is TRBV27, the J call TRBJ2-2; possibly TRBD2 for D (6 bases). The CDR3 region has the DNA TGTGCCAGCAAGTACGGGAGAGAGGCCGGGGAGCTGTTTTTT. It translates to CASKYGREAGELFF.